This T cell receptor (beta chain) derives from a study of T cell responses to AZD1222 COVID-19 vaccine. Study outcomes and limitations: Seropositive at baseline were only a handful of AZD1222 recipients. The study found Spike-specific TCR breadth and depth rose after two AZD1222 doses.

In regard to this clone: Its antigen is still unknown.

Germline CDR1 ENHRY, CDR2 SYGVKD. Trimming at V came to 3 bases and at J to 3 bases, leaving 5 bases not matched to a gene. This CDR3 has 15 amino acids. TCRdb keeps only in-frame clones here, not all; method: immunoSEQ multiplex PCR. In the table there are more than 75,000 clones, 80% to 95% of which are singletons. The source was peripheral blood, collected 28 days after the second AZD1222 dose. This chain connects TRBV10-3 to TRBJ2-1; 7 bases are a match to TRBD1. This TCR was sampled from an adult who received the AZD1222 COVID-19 vaccine. The CDR3: CAISDQGVGYNEQFF. CDR3 in DNA: TGTGCCATCAGTGATCAGGGGGTAGGCTACAATGAGCAGTTCTTC.